The clone carrying this T cell receptor (beta chain) was recorded only once. What it binds is unknown. Using a J-beta primer mix together with a sample-barcoded 5' primer, a second PCR was run for roughly 6 to 11 cycles. A template-switch adaptor containing 12 random nucleotides labeled each cDNA molecule. Per-sample output comprised a minimum of 2.5 million paired-end reads containing CDR3. TCRdb analysed the 5' RACE reads with MiXCR anew, one entry per CDR3 protein. Of around 1,000,000 distinct CDR3 sequences in the sample, 25% are singletons; the top ten hold around 0.75%. V lost 5 bases and J lost 7, with 12 bases in between. Germline CDR1 reads SEHNR; CDR2 reads FQNEAQ (reference sequence). The CDR3 has 14 residues. This sample is drawn from a study of blood T cells in healthy people across ages. Study-wide points: Diversity estimates drawn from one million T cells were deemed underestimates.

Another study also made use of these data, one on T cells of mothers and their children. That paper notes: Not a single persistent microchimeric T cell clone was detected.

The TCR sequence derives from a girl aged 2-10 years in good health. This chain joins TRBV7-9 and TRBJ1-6; D unclear. Sequenced: blood. CDR3 in DNA: TGTGCCAGCAGCCCCCGGGCCTTAAATTCACCCCTCCACTTT. Translated, it gives CASSPRALNSPLHF.